This T cell receptor beta chain was retrieved from a study of vaccination effects on CD4 cells after COVID-19. Study context: Participants got two doses of BNT162b2 or mRNA-1273 vaccine.

Before sequencing took place, the ViraFEST assay used viral peptide pools to expand antigen-specific CD4+ T cells. Upon completion of under eleven days in culture, CD4+ T cells were isolated. According to the study, vaccine recipients showed no prior SARS-CoV-2 infection and negative nucleocapsid antibodies. Days 3 and 7 were when half the medium was replaced with IL-2 medium. General study points: Cross-reactivity with common cold coronaviruses was shown by only 1 of 255 vaccine-induced clones in healthy vaccinees. Late in the post-vaccination period, infection-induced and vaccine-induced clones underwent marked clonal contraction.

Worth noting for this clone: Its cognate antigen is unknown.

Germline V gene lookup returns CDR1 LGHDT and CDR2 YNNKEL (reference sequence). The CDR3 loop spans 12 amino acids. V lost 0 bases, J lost 7 bases, and 6 bases lay in between. Produced via immunoSEQ multiplex PCR; TCRdb's table is partial and in-frame only. The sample holds tens of thousands of clones; about 70% are singletons and the top ten take 2.5% to 3%. This receptor was obtained from a human donor who received a COVID-19 vaccine. The V gene is TRBV3-1 (or the pseudogene TRBV3-2), the J gene TRBJ1-2; D gene ambiguous. Sequenced here: CD4+ T cells from PBMCs cultured with HCoV-NL63 spike peptides, sampled before COVID-19 vaccination. CDR3 amino acids: CASSQEGSGYTF. The CDR3 region has the DNA TGTGCCAGCAGCCAAGAAGGGTCTGGCTACACCTTC.